These 10 T cell receptor beta chains came from one sample sequenced in a study of CD8+CD57+ T cells in acquired aplastic anemia. The TCR beta profiling, which covered VDJ combination and CDR3 sequence, was carried out using genomic DNA as the template. In TCRdb, the reads were re-called with MiXCR into one record per CDR3 protein. This sample carries 120,000 or so distinct CDR3 sequences, approximately 36% of them seen once, and the ten largest clones take about 2.7%. Only patients with CD8+CD57+ cell expansion on flow cytometry were chosen for sequencing. The sequenced sample consisted of sorted CD4+, CD8+, or CD8+CD57+ T cells (not recorded which) from PBMCs. These receptors were taken from a human donor with aplastic anemia.

The chain recombines TRBV5-5 with TRBJ2-5, with D perhaps matching TRBD1 or TRBD2 (6 bases each). Germline V CDR1 and CDR2: SGHKS, YYEKEE (reference sequence). There are 15 residues in the CDR3. V gave up 4 bases and J gave up 2 bases, with 15 bases separating them. This CDR3 reads CASSQDKGGQETQYF. The CDR3 nucleotides are TGTGCCAGCAGCCAAGATAAGGGGGGACAAGAGACCCAGTACTTC.

To note about this clonotype: One base away lies a much larger clone, so this may be a sequencing read error. The chain links TRBV30 to TRBJ1-2; possible D gene TRBD1, 5 bases. The germline V gene has CDR1 GTSNPN and CDR2 SVGIG (reference sequence). This CDR3 is 12 amino acids long. CDR3 sequence: CARSVGQGGYTF. The CDR3 DNA reads TGTGCCCGGAGTGTAGGGCAGGGCGGCTACACCTTC.

Many counts were recorded for this clonotype. CDR3 bases: TGTGCCAGCAGCTTAAAGGTAGACACTGAAGCTTTCTTT. Protein product: CASSLKVDTEAFF. The chain combines TRBV7-8 with TRBJ1-1; D unresolved. The V end was cut by 2 bases, the J end by 3 bases, with 7 bases between. CDR3 size: 13 residues. CDR1 is SGHVS and CDR2 is FQNEAQ in the germline V gene.

This clonotype has ten or more counts. The chain recombines TRBV20-1 with TRBJ1-1, with 7 bases that match TRBD1. CDR1 is DFQATT, CDR2 SNEGSKA, per germline (reference sequence). V was pared by 4 bases and J by 5 bases, with 7 bases of the junction left unmatched. CDR3 length: 13 amino acids. The CDR3 region has the DNA TGCAGTGCTACCGACAGGGCAGGAACTGAAGCTTTCTTT. It yields the protein CSATDRAGTEAFF.

J is TRBJ1-2 and V is TRBV18; D is possibly TRBD1 (5 bases). The CDR3 is 14 amino acids. V gave up 5 bases and J gave up 3 bases, with 13 bases separating them. Germline V gives CDR1 KGHSH, CDR2 LQKENI. The CDR3 spells CASSAQVGDYGYTF. CDR3 DNA sequence: TGTGCCAGCTCAGCCCAGGTGGGGGACTATGGCTACACCTTC.

V gene TRBV11-2 combines with J gene TRBJ2-4; 14 positions agree with TRBD2. The CDR3 spans 18 residues. Germline V lookup: CDR1 SGHAT, CDR2 FQNNGV. The V gene end was trimmed by 1 base and the J gene end by 5 bases; junction bases not matched to a gene: 7. For the CDR3, the DNA is TGTGCCAGCAGCTTAGTGGGGACTAGCGGGGGTCCCGAAAACATTCAGTACTTC. Translation gives CASSLVGTSGGPENIQYF. Full variable domain (missing parts from reference TRBV11-2 and TRBJ2-4): EAGVAQSPRYKIIEKRQSVAFWCNPISGHATLYWYQQILGQGPKLLIQFQNNGVVDDSQLPKDRFSAERLKGVDSTLKIQPAKLEDSAVYLCASSLVGTSGGPENIQYFGAGTRLSVL.

This clonotype showed up just once. The V call is TRBV2, the J call TRBJ2-7, with TRBD1 identical over 7 bases. V was pared by 2 bases and J by 3 bases, with 4 bases of the junction left unmatched. This CDR3 spans 14 amino acids. Germline V gene data show CDR1 as SNHLY and CDR2 as FYNNEI. The chain's CDR3 is CASSEQGDGYEQYF. CDR3 coding DNA: TGTGCCAGCAGTGAACAGGGGGATGGCTACGAGCAGTACTTC.

This clonotype was seen at least ten times. The chain carries TRBV5-1 and TRBJ1-3, with 8 bases that match TRBD1. The CDR3 spans 16 residues. With V trimmed by 4 bases and J by 4 bases, 10 bases remained unmatched. Per the germline V gene, CDR1 is SGHRS and CDR2 is YFSETQ. In DNA, the CDR3 is TGCGCCAGCAGCGCTAACCAGGGGGCACAAGGAAACACCATATATTTT. Translating it yields CASSANQGAQGNTIYF.

This clonotype was picked up many times. This rearrangement joins TRBV6-1 to TRBJ2-3, with D perhaps matching TRBD1 (6 bases). Per germline, CDR1 MNHNS and CDR2 SASEGT. The CDR3 runs to 15 residues. Trimming took off 6 bases at V and 3 bases at J, with 16 bases between the two ends. For the CDR3, the DNA is TGTGCCAGCAGCCAAACAGGGTCACTGACAGATACGCAGTATTTT. Its translation is CASSQTGSLTDTQYF.

With respect to this clonotype: This may be a read error: a much more frequent sequence differs by one nucleotide. The CDR3 protein is CASSQDRKRGKNEQFF. DNA of the CDR3: TGCGCCAGCAGCCAAGATAGGAAGCGGGGTAAAAATGAGCAGTTCTTC. The V call is TRBV4-1, the J call TRBJ2-1; 7 bases align to TRBD2. Trimming cost V 0 bases and J 7 bases; bases outside gene matches: 9. In germline, CDR1 is MGHRA, CDR2 YSYEKL. This CDR3 is 16 amino acids long.